This is a list of T cell receptor beta chains from one sample in a study of blood T cell repertoires in COVID-19. Clones were sequenced by immunoSEQ multiplex PCR, and TCRdb holds only the in-frame ones, with some missing. Counted here are 200,000 to 300,000 clones, 70% to 90% occurring once; the ten biggest clones make up approximately 2%. The sample comprised peripheral blood. The receptors stem from a man under 40 with active or convalescent COVID-19. CDR3s leave out the opening cysteine and the closing phenylalanine or tryptophan. Fields, in order: J gene, V gene, clone size, CDR3 protein. A clone size is listed for some rows: how often the clone was seen (once, few, many), or a class if it is expanded.

>TRBJ2-1|TRBV9|NA
ASSVRDSLWNEQF
>TRBJ2-1|TRBV6-6|NA
ASSPGVSYNEQF
>TRBJ2-3|TRBV13|NA
ASSLAGVTDTQY
>TRBJ2-7|TRBV5-1|NA
ASSLAELYEQY
>TRBJ2-2|TRBV27|NA
ASSKGGLAGGYTGELF
>TRBJ2-1|TRBV11-2|NA
ASSFSGGASYNEQF
>TRBJ2-3|TRBV9|NA
ASSVENGANTDTQY
>TRBJ2-6|TRBV4-3|NA
ASSQDQGAGANVLT
>TRBJ2-7|TRBV12-5|NA
ASGLGQGSLYEQY
>TRBJ1-1|TRBV19|NA
ASNPRGQTNTEAF
>TRBJ1-2|TRBV6-2/TRBV6-3|NA
ASSYKPGQGSYGYT
>TRBJ2-5|TRBV7-6|NA
ASSSYNGGEETQY
>TRBJ2-4|TRBV6-6|few
ASSYPGQGKNIQY
>TRBJ1-5|TRBV7-2|NA
ASSLRFGDQPQH
>TRBJ1-5|TRBV6-1|NA
ASSDGDRGHGYNQPQH
>TRBJ1-4|TRBV6-9|NA
ASSLPGGGKLF
>TRBJ1-1|TRBV19|NA
ASSIAAGGEAF
>TRBJ2-1|TRBV3-1/TRBV3-2|NA
ASSPDGLAGGPFYNEQF
>TRBJ1-1|TRBV7-6|NA
ASSLVEGAYEAF
>TRBJ2-5|TRBV24-1|NA
ATSDPDQETQY
>TRBJ2-7|TRBV19|NA
ASSIATRNYEQY
>TRBJ1-6|TRBV2|once
ASSEGPNTGSPLH
>TRBJ1-5|TRBV12-3/TRBV12-4|NA
ASSSWEDQPQH
>TRBJ1-5|TRBV10-2|NA
ASRDSSNQPQH
>TRBJ2-3|TRBV4-3|NA
ASSQDPREAGASTDTQY
>TRBJ2-3|TRBV5-6|NA
ASSLVTQPTDTQY
>TRBJ2-1|TRBV27|NA
ASSPPLRAGGHREQF
>TRBJ1-1|TRBV5-4|NA
ASSLVWEAGLNTEAF
>TRBJ1-2|TRBV9|NA
ASSVAVSSIYYGYT